A selection of T cell receptor beta chains follows, all from one sample in a study of T-cell reconstitution after alpha-beta-depleted transplantation in children. Each CDR3 protein gets one entry after TCRdb re-called the PCR reads with MiXCR. The data show approximately 230,000 distinct CDR3 sequences, roughly a quarter seen once. The input for sequencing was PBMCs, mostly from graft donor cells, taken 360 days after TCRalphabeta/CD19-depleted stem cell transplant. The receptors come from a female patient between 2 and 15 years old who had a stem cell transplant for congenital amegakaryocytic thrombocytopenia, so the T cells may come from the graft donor. Each CDR3 is given with its conserved first and last residue. The D gene is left open where the match is weak. Rows give clone size only sometimes, using once, few, many, or a class for an expanded clone.

D gene: .; clone size: few; J gene: TRBJ2-7; V gene: TRBV4-2; CDR3 protein: CASSQDLWSGTYEQYF; CDR3 DNA: TGTGCCAGCAGCCAAGATCTTTGGAGCGGCACTTACGAGCAGTACTTC
D gene: TRBD1; clone size: many; J gene: TRBJ2-1; V gene: TRBV5-1; CDR3 protein: CASSSDRVFGNEQFF; CDR3 DNA: TGCGCCAGCAGCTCCGACAGGGTTTTTGGCAATGAGCAGTTCTTC
D gene: .; clone size: .; J gene: TRBJ2-5; V gene: TRBV19; CDR3 protein: CASSRRGETQYF; CDR3 DNA: TGTGCCAGTAGTAGGAGGGGTGAGACCCAGTACTTC
D gene: .; clone size: .; J gene: TRBJ1-2; V gene: TRBV6-5; CDR3 protein: CASSIGPLYGYTF; CDR3 DNA: TGTGCCAGCAGTATAGGGCCCCTCTATGGCTACACCTTC
D gene: .; clone size: many; J gene: TRBJ1-6; V gene: TRBV12-3/TRBV12-4; CDR3 protein: CASSFYLNSPLHF; CDR3 DNA: TGTGCCAGCAGTTTCTATTTGAATTCACCCCTCCACTTT
D gene: TRBD1; clone size: .; J gene: TRBJ1-5; V gene: TRBV2; CDR3 protein: CASSSGQGNSNQPQHF; CDR3 DNA: TGTGCCAGCAGTTCGGGACAGGGGAATAGCAATCAGCCCCAGCATTTT
D gene: .; clone size: .; J gene: TRBJ1-6; V gene: TRBV20-1; CDR3 protein: CSARVLTGTDSPLHF; CDR3 DNA: TGCAGTGCTAGGGTACTAACAGGGACGGATTCACCCCTCCACTTT
D gene: .; clone size: .; J gene: TRBJ1-1; V gene: TRBV5-6; CDR3 protein: CASSFSYTEAFF; CDR3 DNA: TGTGCCAGCAGCTTCTCCTACACTGAAGCTTTCTTT
D gene: .; clone size: .; J gene: TRBJ2-7; V gene: TRBV5-1; CDR3 protein: CASTLAGDTYEQYF; CDR3 DNA: TGCGCCAGCACGCTGGCGGGGGACACCTACGAGCAGTACTTC
D gene: TRBD1; clone size: many; J gene: TRBJ2-2; V gene: TRBV4-1; CDR3 protein: CASSQRTGDTGELFF; CDR3 DNA: TGCGCCAGCAGCCAGCGGACAGGGGACACCGGGGAGCTGTTTTTT
D gene: .; clone size: .; J gene: TRBJ2-3; V gene: TRBV11-3; CDR3 protein: CASSLGLGRATDTQYF; CDR3 DNA: TGTGCCAGCAGCTTAGGTCTCGGGCGGGCCACAGATACGCAGTATTTT
D gene: TRBD1; clone size: few; J gene: TRBJ1-1; V gene: TRBV5-6; CDR3 protein: CASSLMRGLIAEAFF; CDR3 DNA: TGTGCCAGCAGCCTCATGAGGGGGCTTATCGCTGAAGCTTTCTTT
D gene: TRBD2; clone size: .; J gene: TRBJ2-7; V gene: TRBV4-1; CDR3 protein: CASSQDSLAGRYEQYF; CDR3 DNA: TGCGCCAGCAGCCAAGATAGCCTAGCGGGACGGTACGAGCAGTACTTC
D gene: TRBD1; clone size: few; J gene: TRBJ2-1; V gene: TRBV3-1; CDR3 protein: CASSQDRGFPSSYNEQFF; CDR3 DNA: TGTGCCAGCAGCCAGGACAGGGGGTTCCCGAGCTCCTACAATGAGCAGTTCTTC
D gene: .; clone size: few; J gene: TRBJ1-1; V gene: TRBV9; CDR3 protein: CASSVSGWRGEAFF; CDR3 DNA: TGTGCCAGCAGCGTGAGTGGTTGGCGGGGAGAAGCTTTCTTT
D gene: .; clone size: many; J gene: TRBJ2-3; V gene: TRBV5-1; CDR3 protein: CASSLEEFSDTQYF; CDR3 DNA: TGCGCCAGCAGCTTGGAGGAGTTTTCAGATACGCAGTATTTT
D gene: TRBD2; clone size: .; J gene: TRBJ2-7; V gene: TRBV28; CDR3 protein: CAIGGSGGHSYEQYF; CDR3 DNA: TGTGCCATTGGGGGTAGCGGGGGCCACTCCTACGAGCAGTACTTC
D gene: TRBD2; clone size: few; J gene: TRBJ2-2; V gene: TRBV5-6; CDR3 protein: CASSLRLAGGTGELFF; CDR3 DNA: TGTGCCAGCAGCTTGAGACTAGCGGGAGGGACCGGGGAGCTGTTTTTT
D gene: .; clone size: .; J gene: TRBJ1-4; V gene: TRBV12-3/TRBV12-4; CDR3 protein: CASSFEGREEKLFF; CDR3 DNA: TGTGCCAGCAGTTTTGAGGGGCGGGAGGAAAAACTGTTTTTT
D gene: .; clone size: .; J gene: TRBJ1-1; V gene: TRBV30; CDR3 protein: CAWEGTDEAFF; CDR3 DNA: TGTGCCTGGGAGGGGACGGATGAAGCTTTCTTT
D gene: .; clone size: many; J gene: TRBJ2-3; V gene: TRBV29-1; CDR3 protein: CSVENAGDDTQYF; CDR3 DNA: TGCAGCGTTGAGAATGCAGGGGACGATACGCAGTATTTT
D gene: .; clone size: .; J gene: TRBJ2-7; V gene: TRBV7-8; CDR3 protein: CASSLSQVSYEQYF; CDR3 DNA: TGTGCCAGCAGCTTATCCCAGGTCTCCTACGAGCAGTACTTC
D gene: TRBD1; clone size: .; J gene: TRBJ1-2; V gene: TRBV25-1; CDR3 protein: CASRTGGSYGYTF; CDR3 DNA: TGTGCCAGCAGGACAGGGGGATCATATGGCTACACCTTC
D gene: TRBD1; clone size: .; J gene: TRBJ2-7; V gene: TRBV12-3/TRBV12-4; CDR3 protein: CASRQNNRGYEQYF; CDR3 DNA: TGTGCCAGCAGACAGAACAACAGGGGCTACGAGCAGTACTTC
D gene: TRBD2; clone size: .; J gene: TRBJ2-7; V gene: TRBV2; CDR3 protein: CASSEIWGGQYF; CDR3 DNA: TGTGCCAGCAGTGAAATATGGGGGGGGCAGTACTTC
D gene: .; clone size: many; J gene: TRBJ2-5; V gene: TRBV7-8; CDR3 protein: CASSLVRQKGETQYF; CDR3 DNA: TGTGCCAGCAGCTTAGTCCGGCAGAAAGGCGAGACCCAGTACTTC
D gene: TRBD2; clone size: .; J gene: TRBJ2-1; V gene: TRBV5-1; CDR3 protein: CASSLTGLAGKGNEQFF; CDR3 DNA: TGCGCCAGCAGCCTAACGGGACTAGCGGGAAAGGGAAATGAGCAGTTCTTC
D gene: TRBD2; clone size: .; J gene: TRBJ2-3; V gene: TRBV5-1; CDR3 protein: CASSLAGFSTDTQYF; CDR3 DNA: TGCGCCAGCAGCTTAGCGGGGTTTTCAACAGATACGCAGTATTTT
D gene: .; clone size: .; J gene: TRBJ1-5; V gene: TRBV4-3; CDR3 protein: CASSQDSINQPQHF; CDR3 DNA: TGCGCCAGCAGCCAAGACAGCATCAATCAGCCCCAGCATTTT
D gene: .; clone size: .; J gene: TRBJ2-7; V gene: TRBV28; CDR3 protein: CASSRAQGFPYYEQYF; CDR3 DNA: TGTGCCAGCAGTCGAGCTCAGGGGTTCCCCTACTACGAGCAGTACTTC
D gene: .; clone size: few; J gene: TRBJ2-3; V gene: TRBV4-1; CDR3 protein: CASSQAFDSGTDTQYF; CDR3 DNA: TGCGCCAGCAGCCAAGCCTTTGATTCTGGAACGGATACGCAGTATTTT
D gene: .; clone size: few; J gene: TRBJ2-3; V gene: TRBV10-1; CDR3 protein: CASSEGRASTDTQYF; CDR3 DNA: TGCGCCAGCAGTGAGGGTCGTGCTAGCACAGATACGCAGTATTTT
D gene: .; clone size: few; J gene: TRBJ1-4; V gene: TRBV29-1; CDR3 protein: CSVWGEDRGNNEKLFF; CDR3 DNA: TGCAGCGTTTGGGGCGAAGACCGTGGGAATAATGAAAAACTGTTTTTT
D gene: .; clone size: .; J gene: TRBJ2-7; V gene: TRBV2; CDR3 protein: CASSGSVPGAEQYF; CDR3 DNA: TGTGCCAGCAGCGGCTCCGTTCCTGGCGCGGAGCAGTACTTC
D gene: .; clone size: .; J gene: TRBJ2-3; V gene: TRBV5-1; CDR3 protein: CASSLVRIGVADTQYF; CDR3 DNA: TGCGCCAGCAGCTTGGTGCGAATAGGGGTGGCCGATACGCAGTATTTT
D gene: .; clone size: .; J gene: TRBJ2-7; V gene: TRBV28; CDR3 protein: CASTKWASRLEQYF; CDR3 DNA: TGTGCCAGCACCAAATGGGCTAGCAGGCTGGAGCAGTACTTC
D gene: .; clone size: .; J gene: TRBJ1-2; V gene: TRBV20-1; CDR3 protein: CSARDSGRSNYGYTF; CDR3 DNA: TGCAGTGCTAGAGACTCCGGACGTTCTAACTATGGCTACACCTTC
D gene: .; clone size: few; J gene: TRBJ2-1; V gene: TRBV20-1; CDR3 protein: CSASSGDPRSSSYNEQFF; CDR3 DNA: TGCAGTGCTAGCTCGGGGGACCCTAGATCTAGCTCCTACAATGAGCAGTTCTTC
D gene: .; clone size: .; J gene: TRBJ2-7; V gene: TRBV29-1; CDR3 protein: CSVEFDRPAYEQYF; CDR3 DNA: TGCAGCGTTGAATTTGACAGGCCCGCCTACGAGCAGTACTTC
D gene: .; clone size: once; J gene: TRBJ2-4; V gene: TRBV12-3/TRBV12-4; CDR3 protein: CASNVAGRFQRVQYF; CDR3 DNA: TGTGCCAGCAATGTGGCAGGGAGGTTTCAACGGGTTCAGTACTTC
D gene: .; clone size: few; J gene: TRBJ1-2; V gene: TRBV28; CDR3 protein: CASRSWNYGYTF; CDR3 DNA: TGTGCCAGCAGGTCCTGGAACTATGGCTACACCTTC
D gene: .; clone size: .; J gene: TRBJ1-6; V gene: TRBV4-3; CDR3 protein: CASSQEVHRSRSPLHF; CDR3 DNA: TGCGCCAGCAGCCAAGAGGTCCACAGGAGTCGATCACCCCTCCACTTT
D gene: .; clone size: few; J gene: TRBJ1-1; V gene: TRBV3-1; CDR3 protein: CASSPDTGRNTEAFF; CDR3 DNA: TGTGCCAGCAGCCCTGATACCGGGAGAAACACTGAAGCTTTCTTT
D gene: .; clone size: .; J gene: TRBJ2-6; V gene: TRBV19; CDR3 protein: CASSIQSGGFSGANVLTF; CDR3 DNA: TGTGCCAGTAGTATCCAGTCAGGGGGGTTCTCTGGGGCCAACGTCCTGACTTTC
D gene: .; clone size: .; J gene: TRBJ2-1; V gene: TRBV6-5; CDR3 protein: CASSYSSGRIRDEQFF; CDR3 DNA: TGTGCCAGCAGTTACTCCTCCGGGAGAATTAGGGATGAGCAGTTCTTC
D gene: TRBD2; clone size: few; J gene: TRBJ2-1; V gene: TRBV29-1; CDR3 protein: CSAPAGTSIHEQFF; CDR3 DNA: TGCAGCGCTCCCGCCGGGACTAGCATCCATGAGCAGTTCTTC
D gene: .; clone size: few; J gene: TRBJ1-5; V gene: TRBV5-1; CDR3 protein: CASSPDSLNQPQHF; CDR3 DNA: TGCGCCAGCAGCCCAGACAGCCTCAATCAGCCCCAGCATTTT
D gene: .; clone size: .; J gene: TRBJ2-5; V gene: TRBV7-2; CDR3 protein: CASSLVDNQETQYF; CDR3 DNA: TGTGCCAGCAGCTTAGTTGACAACCAAGAGACCCAGTACTTC
D gene: TRBD2; clone size: few; J gene: TRBJ2-1; V gene: TRBV4-1; CDR3 protein: CASSQPTVRAGAYNEQFF; CDR3 DNA: TGCGCCAGCAGCCAACCTACCGTGCGAGCGGGAGCCTACAATGAGCAGTTCTTC
D gene: .; clone size: many; J gene: TRBJ2-7; V gene: TRBV20-1; CDR3 protein: CSASRDLREQYF; CDR3 DNA: TGCAGTGCTAGCCGGGACCTTCGCGAGCAGTACTTC
D gene: TRBD1; clone size: .; J gene: TRBJ2-2; V gene: TRBV20-1; CDR3 protein: CSALIGGLNTGELFF; CDR3 DNA: TGCAGTGCTCTAATAGGGGGCCTGAACACCGGGGAGCTGTTTTTT
D gene: TRBD2; clone size: few; J gene: TRBJ2-1; V gene: TRBV7-9; CDR3 protein: CASSLETTSGRAETFF; CDR3 DNA: TGTGCCAGCAGCTTAGAAACGACTAGCGGGAGGGCGGAGACGTTCTTC
D gene: TRBD1; clone size: many; J gene: TRBJ2-1; V gene: TRBV29-1; CDR3 protein: CSPGQGAGNEQFF; CDR3 DNA: TGCAGCCCCGGACAGGGGGCGGGTAATGAGCAGTTCTTC
D gene: .; clone size: .; J gene: TRBJ2-5; V gene: TRBV11-2; CDR3 protein: CASSLGGFNQGTQYF; CDR3 DNA: TGTGCCAGCAGCTTAGGAGGGTTCAACCAAGGGACCCAGTACTTC
D gene: .; clone size: few; J gene: TRBJ1-5; V gene: TRBV12-3/TRBV12-4; CDR3 protein: CASSPRVLSNQPQHF; CDR3 DNA: TGTGCCAGCAGCCCCCGAGTATTGAGCAATCAGCCCCAGCATTTT
D gene: TRBD2; clone size: many; J gene: TRBJ2-1; V gene: TRBV27; CDR3 protein: CASSLLGRERYNEQFF; CDR3 DNA: TGTGCCAGCAGTTTATTAGGGCGGGAGAGATACAATGAGCAGTTCTTC